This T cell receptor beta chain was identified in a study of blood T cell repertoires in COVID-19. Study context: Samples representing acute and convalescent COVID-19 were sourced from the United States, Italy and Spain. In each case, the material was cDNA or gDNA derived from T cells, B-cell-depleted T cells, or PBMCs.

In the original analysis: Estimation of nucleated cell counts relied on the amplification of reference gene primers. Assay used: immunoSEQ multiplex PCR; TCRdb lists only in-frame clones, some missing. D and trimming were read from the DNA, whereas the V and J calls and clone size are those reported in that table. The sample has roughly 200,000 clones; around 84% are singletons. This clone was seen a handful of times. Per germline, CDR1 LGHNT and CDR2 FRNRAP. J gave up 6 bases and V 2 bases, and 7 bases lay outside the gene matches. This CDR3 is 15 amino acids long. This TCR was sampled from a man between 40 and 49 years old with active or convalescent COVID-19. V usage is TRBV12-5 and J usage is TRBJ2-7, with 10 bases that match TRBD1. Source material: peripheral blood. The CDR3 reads CASGLSGTGAPEQYF. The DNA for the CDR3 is TGTGCTAGTGGTTTGTCCGGGACAGGGGCCCCCGAGCAGTACTTC.